This T cell receptor (beta chain) was recorded in a study of blood T cell repertoires in COVID-19. For the study at large: Both acute and convalescent COVID-19 samples were obtained from the United States, Italy and Spain. Sample material is recorded as cDNA or gDNA derived from T cells, B-cell-depleted T cells, or PBMCs.

In the original processing: Nucleated cell number was recorded as an estimate derived from reference gene primer amplification. Measured with immunoSEQ multiplex PCR; TCRdb has only the in-frame clones, and not every one. That table is the source of V, J and clone size, and D and trimming were worked out from the DNA. The sample carries tens of thousands of clones, 75% to 90% recorded once. The sequencing input was peripheral blood. The sequence came from a woman aged 70-85 years with acute or convalescent COVID-19.

In nucleotides, the CDR3 is TGTGCCAGCAGCAGACAGGGGGCCGGTCAGCCCCAGCATTTT. Translation gives CASSRQGAGQPQHF. The chain joins TRBV5-5 to TRBJ1-5; 10 bases line up with TRBD1. Losses at the gene ends were 4 bases for V and 6 bases for J; bases not matched to a gene: 4. Germline loops: CDR1 SGHKS, CDR2 YYEKEE (reference sequence). The CDR3 has 14 residues.